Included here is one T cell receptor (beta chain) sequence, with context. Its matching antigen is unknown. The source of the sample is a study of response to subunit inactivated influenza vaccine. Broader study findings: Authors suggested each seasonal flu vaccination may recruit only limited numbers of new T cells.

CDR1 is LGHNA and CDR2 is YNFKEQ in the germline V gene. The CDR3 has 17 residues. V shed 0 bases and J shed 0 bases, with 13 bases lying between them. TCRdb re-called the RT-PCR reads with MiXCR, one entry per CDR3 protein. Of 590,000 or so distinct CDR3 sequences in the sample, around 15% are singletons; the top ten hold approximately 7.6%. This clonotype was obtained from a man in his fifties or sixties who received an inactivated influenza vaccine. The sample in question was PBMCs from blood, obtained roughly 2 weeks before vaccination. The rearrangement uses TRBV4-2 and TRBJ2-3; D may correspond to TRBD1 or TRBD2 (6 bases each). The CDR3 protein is CASSQDRGAKSTDTQYF. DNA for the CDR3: TGTGCCAGCAGCCAAGATAGGGGGGCCAAAAGCACAGATACGCAGTATTTT.